Sequencing of this T cell receptor (beta chain) was carried out in a study of early stage breast cancer tumors. The wider study: Most invasive tumors, about 75% of the 16, were ER+/PR+/HER2-.

Produced via immunoSEQ multiplex PCR; TCRdb's table is partial and in-frame only. This sample has tens of thousands of clones, with roughly 80% found just once. The length of the CDR3 is 15 residues. Trimming at V came to 2 bases and at J to 8 bases, leaving 9 bases not matched to a gene. CDR1 is MRHNA, CDR2 SNTAGT, per germline. This chain links TRBV6-4 with TRBJ2-1; 7 bases line up with TRBD2. The clonotype was recovered from a person younger than 45 with breast cancer. The source material was blood. This CDR3 is CASSDRWGSGYEQFF. The CDR3 DNA reads TGTGCCAGCAGTGACCGTTGGGGTAGCGGGTATGAGCAGTTCTTC.